A single TCR beta chain is shown here with its context. Its antigen is still unknown. No qualities accompany the bases; no much larger clone lies one base away. The record originates from a study of blood T cell repertoires in COVID-19 (TCRdb year 2020). A note on the overall study: The collaborator samples originated in the United States, Italy and Spain and spanned the acute and convalescent phases of COVID-19. The sample metadata nearly always contained a de-identified subject ID, COVID-19 status, age in years and sex. The repertoires were made available in a free public database intended to serve as a resource for research on the immune response to SARS-CoV-2. The dataset comprised deeply sampled blood TCRbeta repertoires from subjects exposed to, actively infected with, or recovered from COVID-19. Where available, HLA class I and class II types were taken from metadata supplied by the sample provider and were not determined by assay-based typing. The prospective study material was composed of cDNA or gDNA derived from T cells, B-cell-depleted T cells, or PBMCs. The samples were drawn from the first 160 participants of the ongoing ImmuneRACE study and from about 1,200 subjects provided by 6 global collaborators.

The research as a whole found: The quantity of clinical and demographic metadata differed by source and by participant and was supplied without curation.

TCRbeta CDR3 regions were amplified from genomic DNA using the immunoSEQ Assay, a bias-controlled multiplex PCR. From the authors' description of their analysis: The number of nucleated cells in each sample was estimated by amplification of reference gene primers within the assay. To quantify the absolute abundance of each unique TCRbeta CDR3 rearrangement, sequence reads were collapsed and filtered. For each sample, productive Simpson clonality was calculated by taking the square root of Simpson's diversity index across productive rearrangements. TCRdb mirrors the immuneACCESS table, restricted to in-frame sequences. Some clones are absent from its copies; in checked studies, under half trace to an unresolved V gene, and the reason for the others is unknown. V, J and clone size reflect that table, while D and trimming were determined from the DNA. A total of under 150,000 clones appear in this sample, 70% to 80% of them only once. The top ten constitute less than 4.5% of the sample.

The CDR3 has 16 amino acids, counting the end cysteine and phenylalanine. Left in the record is the CDR3 DNA by itself, 48 bases read in frame from the first base. V is trimmed back by 4 bases and J by 10 bases, and the junction contains 14 bases that no gene match accounts for. CDR1 and CDR2 are read off the germline V gene as SGHRS and YFSETQ. Collaborating institutions collected whole blood in K2EDTA tubes following their own protocols. For TCRbeta analysis, collaborator samples were shipped as frozen whole blood, as isolated PBMCs, or as DNA extracted from either sample type. This clonotype originated in a man aged 55 to 69 with acute or convalescent COVID-19. Sample: peripheral blood. This receptor chain uses TRBV5-1 and TRBJ2-1, with 10 central nucleotides matching TRBD2. The bases read TGCGCCAGCAGCCCGGGGGGGACTAGCGTGCTTGGAGAGCAGTTCTTC. Its protein is CASSPGGTSVLGEQFF.